The clone carrying this TCR beta chain was recorded at least ten times. Antigen specificity is unknown. This entry belongs to a study of human T cells and chemical hapten exposure. The study's findings and limits: Alopecia was present in the donors, so their immune response may differ from healthy people's. Controls formed significantly fewer large CDR3 similarity clusters than expanded TCRs did. There was no change with DPC sensitization in TCRs above 1 in 1000 frequency.

Individual cDNA molecules received unique molecular identifiers in the library. A single record per CDR3 protein comes from TCRdb applying MiXCR to the RACE reads. Of roughly 380,000 distinct CDR3 sequences listed, over 6% are singletons. J gave up 5 bases and V 6 bases, and 8 bases lay outside the gene matches. The germline V gene has CDR1 MNHEY and CDR2 SVGEGT. This CDR3 is 14 amino acids long. The time point here: patch test 2, 6 weeks after DPC sensitization. The treatment is: therapeutic diphenylcyclopropenone sensitization with weekly scalp DPC. This rearrangement joins TRBV6-2 or TRBV6-3 to TRBJ1-1, with TRBD1 matching 8 bases. The receptor was derived from a woman under 30 with alopecia areata. Some clones in this sample may be carry-over from other donors' samples. Sequencing used whole blood, obtained in connection with sensitization to the hapten diphenylcyclopropenone (DPC). DNA for the CDR3: TGTGCCAGCAGCCGCCTGACAGGGGCTACTGAAGCTTTCTTT. It specifies CASSRLTGATEAFF.